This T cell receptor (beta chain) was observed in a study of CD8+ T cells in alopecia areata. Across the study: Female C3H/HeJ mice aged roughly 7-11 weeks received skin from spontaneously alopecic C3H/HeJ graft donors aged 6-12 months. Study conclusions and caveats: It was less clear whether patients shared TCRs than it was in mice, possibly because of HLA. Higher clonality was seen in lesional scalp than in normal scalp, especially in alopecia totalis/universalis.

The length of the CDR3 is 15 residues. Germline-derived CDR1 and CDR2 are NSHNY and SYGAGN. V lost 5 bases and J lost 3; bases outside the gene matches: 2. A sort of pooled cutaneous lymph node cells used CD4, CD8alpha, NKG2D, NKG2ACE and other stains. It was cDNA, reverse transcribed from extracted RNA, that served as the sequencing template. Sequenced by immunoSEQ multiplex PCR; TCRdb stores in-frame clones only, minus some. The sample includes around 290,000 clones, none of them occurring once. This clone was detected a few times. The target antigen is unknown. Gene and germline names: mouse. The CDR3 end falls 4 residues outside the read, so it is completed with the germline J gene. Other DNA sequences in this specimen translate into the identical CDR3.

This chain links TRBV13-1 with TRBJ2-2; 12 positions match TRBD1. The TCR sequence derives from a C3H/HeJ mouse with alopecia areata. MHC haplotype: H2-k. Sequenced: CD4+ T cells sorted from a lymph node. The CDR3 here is CASSGTGGDTGQLYF. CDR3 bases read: TGTGCCAGCAGCGGGACAGGGGGCGACACCGGG.